This T cell receptor (beta chain) was sequenced during a study of blood T cell repertoires in COVID-19. Study overall: Sources were T cells, B-cell-depleted T cells, or PBMCs; the material itself was cDNA or gDNA.

Per the original methods: Quantification of nucleated cells was approximated via reference gene primer amplification. Some clones are missing from TCRdb's copy, which holds only in-frame ones; the method was immunoSEQ multiplex PCR. Clone size and the V and J calls come from that table; the DNA yielded D and trimming. The profile shows some 100,000 clones, less than 80% of them singletons. Trimming at V came to 0 bases and at J to 1 base, leaving 1 base not matched to a gene. The CDR3 length is 16 residues. Germline-derived CDR1 and CDR2 are SGHRS and YFSETQ. This TCR derives from a man in his fifties with acute or convalescent COVID-19. The sequencing input was peripheral blood. The chain uses TRBV5-1 and TRBJ2-7, with TRBD2 identical over 13 bases. CDR3 sequence: CASSLGGLAGSYEQYF. CDR3 DNA: TGCGCCAGCAGCTTGGGGGGACTAGCGGGATCCTACGAGCAGTACTTC.